This T cell receptor (beta chain) was profiled in a study of blood T cells in healthy people across ages. Then a second PCR, running roughly 6 to 11 cycles, was carried out with a sample-barcoded 5' primer and a J-beta primer mix. MiXCR, run by TCRdb on the 5' RACE reads, gives a single entry per CDR3 protein. The sample holds roughly 900,000 distinct CDR3 sequences, roughly 48% seen once. V gave up 4 bases and J gave up 6 bases; unmatched junction bases: 8. The germline V gene has CDR1 SGHNT and CDR2 YENEEA. The CDR3 has 14 amino acids. The sequence derives from a man aged 30-40 years in good health. The chain uses TRBV11-3 and TRBJ1-1, with TRBD1 identical over 7 bases. Source material: blood. In DNA, the CDR3 is TGTGCCAGCAGCTACCGATTGACAGGGTCTGAAGCTTTCTTT. It translates to CASSYRLTGSEAFF.